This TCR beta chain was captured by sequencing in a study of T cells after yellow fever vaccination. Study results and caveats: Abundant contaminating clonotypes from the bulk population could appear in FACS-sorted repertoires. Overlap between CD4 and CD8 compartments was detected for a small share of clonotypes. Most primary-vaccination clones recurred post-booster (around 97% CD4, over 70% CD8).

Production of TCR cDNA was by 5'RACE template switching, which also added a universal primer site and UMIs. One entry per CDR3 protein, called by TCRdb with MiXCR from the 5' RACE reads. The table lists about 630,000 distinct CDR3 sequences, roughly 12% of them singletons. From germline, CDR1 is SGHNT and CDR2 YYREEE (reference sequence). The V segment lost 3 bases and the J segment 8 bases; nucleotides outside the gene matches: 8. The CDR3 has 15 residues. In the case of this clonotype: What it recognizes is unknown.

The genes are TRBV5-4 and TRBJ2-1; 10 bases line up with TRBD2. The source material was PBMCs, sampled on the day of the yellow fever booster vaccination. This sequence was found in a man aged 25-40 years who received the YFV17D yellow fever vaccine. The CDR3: CASSSLAGVGDEQFF. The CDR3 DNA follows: TGTGCCAGCAGCTCTCTAGCGGGAGTAGGGGATGAGCAGTTCTTC.